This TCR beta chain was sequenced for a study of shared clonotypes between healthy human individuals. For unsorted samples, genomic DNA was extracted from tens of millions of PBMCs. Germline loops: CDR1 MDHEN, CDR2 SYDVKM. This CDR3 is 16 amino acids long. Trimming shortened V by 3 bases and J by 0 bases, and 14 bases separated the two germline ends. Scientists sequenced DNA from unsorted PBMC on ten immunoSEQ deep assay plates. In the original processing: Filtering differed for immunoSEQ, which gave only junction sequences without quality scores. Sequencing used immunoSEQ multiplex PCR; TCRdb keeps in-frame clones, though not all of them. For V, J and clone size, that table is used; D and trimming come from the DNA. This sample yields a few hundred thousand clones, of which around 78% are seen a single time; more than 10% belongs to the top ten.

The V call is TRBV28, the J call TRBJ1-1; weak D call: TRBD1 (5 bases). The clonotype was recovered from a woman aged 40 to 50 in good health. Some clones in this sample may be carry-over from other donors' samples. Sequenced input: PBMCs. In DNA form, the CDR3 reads TGTGCCAGCAGTTTTCTCACAGGAGCTATGAACACTGAAGCTTTCTTT. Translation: CASSFLTGAMNTEAFF.